Following are 6 T cell receptor beta chains from one sample sequenced in a study of T cell changes during pregnancy in multiple sclerosis. Assay used: immunoSEQ multiplex PCR; TCRdb lists only in-frame clones, some missing. The table includes tens of thousands of clones, 93% detected once. The specimen comprised peripheral blood, sampled in the second trimester of pregnancy. The receptors stem from a female donor with multiple sclerosis, enrolled in a pregnancy study.

CDR3 sequence reads: CASEDGVLGPDTQYF. The CDR3 DNA sequence: TGTGCCTCAGAGGACGGGGTTCTTGGGCCAGATACGCAGTATTTT. The rearrangement joins TRBV5-4 to TRBJ2-3; TRBD2 is a possible D gene (5 bases). V lost 10 bases and J lost 4, with 22 bases in between. The CDR3 contains 15 residues. Germline V CDR1 and CDR2: SGHNT, YYREEE (reference sequence).

This rearrangement joins TRBV7-9 to TRBJ2-3; weak D call: TRBD2 (6 bases). Germline CDR1 reads SEHNR; CDR2 reads FQNEAQ (reference sequence). The CDR3 sequence is 19 residues long. Trimming shortened V by 4 bases and J by 5 bases, and 28 bases separated the two germline ends. CDR3 protein: CASSSTGGSRTIRQDTQYF. CDR3 nucleotide sequence: TGTGCCAGCAGCTCCACCGGAGGGAGCCGCACTATAAGGCAAGATACGCAGTATTTT.

The genes are TRBV6-5 and TRBJ2-7; 7 bases agree with TRBD1. CDR3 length: 14 amino acids. V shed 5 bases, J shed 2 bases, and the junction held 6 bases outside the gene matches. CDR1 and CDR2 (germline): MNHEY, SVGAGI. CDR3 in DNA: TGTGCCAGCAGTAAAGACAGGGCCACCTACGAGCAGTACTTC. Amino acid sequence: CASSKDRATYEQYF.

This chain connects TRBV30 to TRBJ1-2; TRBD1 is a possible D gene (5 bases). The CDR3 covers 16 residues. Germline V gene data show CDR1 as GTSNPN and CDR2 as SVGIG (reference sequence). Trimming stripped 2 bases from V and 1 base from J, with 17 bases between. Written as DNA, the CDR3 is TGTGCCTGGAGTCGAAAAGACAGAGAACATAACTATGGCTACACCTTC. Residues: CAWSRKDREHNYGYTF.

The chain carries TRBV19 and TRBJ1-3; TRBD1 matches at 7 bases. The germline V gene encodes CDR1 LNHDA and CDR2 SQIVND (reference sequence). The CDR3 loop spans 16 amino acids. V was clipped by 8 bases and J by 12 bases; unmatched bases: 22. The CDR3 nucleotides read TGTGCCAGTTCGGACAGGCCCACCTCTCTGGAAACAGGCATATATTTT. This translates into CASSDRPTSLETGIYF.

The rearrangement joins TRBV6-4 to TRBJ2-1; TRBD1 matches at 9 bases. The J segment lost 9 bases and the V segment lost 4 bases, leaving 10 bases of the junction unmatched. The CDR3 is 15 residues long. Looked up from germline, CDR1 is MRHNA and CDR2 is SNTAGT. The CDR3 protein is CASSAHTGGSGEQFF. CDR3 bases: TGTGCCAGCAGTGCGCATACAGGGGGCAGCGGTGAGCAGTTCTTC.